The 22 T cell receptor beta chains reported below all come from one sample, sequenced in a study of T-cell reconstitution after alpha-beta-depleted transplantation in children. Unique molecular identifiers were incorporated when the TCRbeta library was constructed. TCRdb re-derived calls from the PCR reads in MiXCR, one entry per CDR3 protein. The sample has about 15,000 distinct CDR3 sequences; around 5.8% are singletons. The input for sequencing was PBMCs, taken before TCRalphabeta/CD19-depleted stem cell transplant. These receptors were collected from a boy aged 5-17 years with acute lymphoblastic leukemia, due to receive a stem cell transplant.

This clonotype appeared many times. V gene TRBV15 combines with J gene TRBJ1-5; D is possibly TRBD1 (6 bases). Germline CDR1 reads LNHNV; CDR2 reads YYDKDF (reference sequence). Trimming left V 0 bases short and J 5 bases short, with 11 bases between. The CDR3 sequence is 15 residues long. The CDR3: CATSRDRGGDQPQHF. The DNA for the CDR3 is TGTGCCACCAGCAGAGACAGGGGTGGGGATCAGCCCCAGCATTTT.

This chain joins TRBV14 and TRBJ1-1; possible D gene TRBD1, 5 bases. The length of the CDR3 is 12 residues. V lost 2 bases to trimming and J lost 7 bases, with 8 bases between them. Germline V gene data show CDR1 as SGHDN and CDR2 as FVKESK. The CDR3 sequence is CASSQTRVEAFF. Written as DNA, the CDR3 is TGTGCCAGCAGCCAAACCAGGGTTGAAGCTTTCTTT.

This clonotype occurred many times. The rearrangement links TRBV6-5 to TRBJ2-4; TRBD1 might be the D (5 bases). The CDR3 has 16 amino acids. Trimming took off 5 bases at V and 1 base at J, with 15 bases between the two ends. The germline V gene has CDR1 MNHEY and CDR2 SVGAGI. CDR3 sequence: CASSTPGKGAKNIQYF. The CDR3, as DNA: TGTGCCAGCAGTACCCCAGGGAAGGGGGCCAAAAACATTCAGTACTTC.

This clonotype was observed many times. This chain joins TRBV5-4 and TRBJ2-3; 7 bases match TRBD2. CDR1 SGHNT and CDR2 YYREEE come from the germline V gene (reference sequence). The CDR3 runs 13 residues. V lost 9 bases, J lost 6 bases, and 10 bases stayed unmatched. The CDR3 coding sequence is TGTGCCATAGAGGGCGGGAGTGGTGATACGCAGTATTTT. Translated, it gives CAIEGGSGDTQYF.

There are many counts of this clonotype. The chain couples TRBV7-2 to TRBJ2-7; D may be TRBD2 (6 bases). CDR1 and CDR2 from the germline V gene are SGHTA and FQGNSA. With 2 bases removed from V and 3 bases from J, the gap between germline ends came to 14 bases. The CDR3 loop spans 15 amino acids. The CDR3 bases are TGTGCCAGCAGCTTACTTATTAGCGGAAACTACGAGCAGTACTTC. It translates to CASSLLISGNYEQYF.

The chain uses TRBV28 and TRBJ2-2, with 9 bases identical to TRBD1. With 6 bases clipped from V and 0 bases from J, the junction kept 8 bases outside the gene matches. Germline V gene data show CDR1 as MDHEN and CDR2 as SYDVKM. The CDR3 sequence is 17 residues long. The CDR3 region is CASSFPGQGSNTGELFF. CDR3 bases: TGTGCCAGCAGCTTTCCGGGACAGGGATCGAACACCGGGGAGCTGTTTTTT.

This clonotype was observed many times. V and J are TRBV14 and TRBJ2-5; no definite D call. Trimming cost V 0 bases and J 6 bases, with 5 bases left between them. Looked up from germline, CDR1 is SGHDN and CDR2 is FVKESK. CDR3 length equals 12 residues. The CDR3, as DNA: TGTGCCAGCAGCCAAGATTTGCAGACCCAGTACTTC. Its protein is CASSQDLQTQYF.

This rearrangement joins TRBV19 to TRBJ2-3; perhaps TRBD2 as D (6 bases). Trimming removed 10 bases at V and 3 bases at J, with 11 bases between. The CDR3 has 12 amino acids. Germline CDR1 is LNHDA and CDR2 is SQIVND (reference sequence). CDR3 residues: CATSGWTDTQYF. The CDR3 DNA reads TGTGCCACCAGCGGGTGGACAGATACGCAGTATTTT.

There are many counts of this clonotype. The CDR3 DNA is TGTGCCAGCAGCCCCAGGGGACTAGCGGGGAGAAGCACAGATACGCAGTATTTT. This translates into CASSPRGLAGRSTDTQYF. The chain carries TRBV11-2 and TRBJ2-3; 13 positions agree with TRBD2. Losses at the gene ends were 5 bases for V and 0 bases for J; bases not matched to a gene: 8. The germline gives CDR1 SGHAT, CDR2 FQNNGV. The CDR3 is made up of 18 amino acids.

This clonotype was observed at least ten times. The V gene is TRBV7-8, the J gene TRBJ1-5; 9 bases line up with TRBD1. The CDR3 length is 14 residues. J lost 6 bases, V lost 2 bases, and 2 bases had no gene match. Looked up from germline, CDR1 is SGHVS and CDR2 is FQNEAQ. The CDR3 nucleotides are TGTGCCAGCAGCTTACACAGGGGGCTTCAGCCCCAGCATTTT. Translation: CASSLHRGLQPQHF.

This clonotype has ten or more counts. The rearrangement joins TRBV5-1 to TRBJ2-6; D is undetermined. The CDR3 spans 15 residues. V was cut by 4 bases and J by 2 bases, with 10 bases left in between. CDR1 is SGHRS and CDR2 is YFSETQ in the germline V gene. CDR3 sequence: CASSPQKAGANVLTF. DNA of the CDR3: TGCGCCAGCAGCCCTCAGAAGGCTGGGGCCAACGTCCTGACTTTC.

At least ten counts were recorded for this clonotype. The gene calls are TRBV12-3 or TRBV12-4 and TRBJ1-1, with D hard to call. Trimming left V 2 bases short and J 0 bases short, with 4 bases between. This CDR3 spans 13 amino acids. The CDR3: CASSLQVNTEAFF. In DNA form, the CDR3 reads TGTGCCAGCAGTTTACAGGTGAACACTGAAGCTTTCTTT.

The table lists this clonotype with many counts. CDR3 nucleotide sequence: TGCAGTGCTATCGCTACGGGACAGGGTGATGGCTACACCTTC. Residues: CSAIATGQGDGYTF. The J gene is TRBJ1-2, the V gene TRBV20-1, with 9 bases lining up with TRBD1. CDR1 is DFQATT and CDR2 is SNEGSKA in the germline V gene (reference sequence). The CDR3 has 14 residues. V shed 4 bases, J shed 6 bases, and the junction held 9 bases outside the gene matches.

Regarding this clonotype: This may be a read error: a much more frequent sequence differs by one nucleotide. The chain combines TRBV30 with TRBJ1-2; 7 bases are shared with TRBD1. V lost 0 bases and J lost 9; bases outside the gene matches: 10. Per germline, CDR1 GTSNPN and CDR2 SVGIG (reference sequence). The CDR3 consists of 14 residues. CDR3 in amino acids: CAWSVRQGQMCYTF. Here the CDR3 DNA reads TGTGCCTGGAGTGTACGACAGGGACAGATGTGCTACACCTTC. Looking up the rest from reference TRBV30 and TRBJ1-2 gives the full variable domain: SQTIHQWPATLVQPVGSPLSLECTVEGTSNPNLYWYRQAAGRGLQLLFYSVGIGQISSEVPQNLSASRPQDRQFILSSKKLLLSDSGFYLCAWSVRQGQMCYTFGSGTRLTVV.

By share of the sample, this clonotype is medium-sized. The J gene is TRBJ1-1, the V gene TRBV3-1; D is perhaps TRBD1 (5 bases). This CDR3 comprises 14 residues. From germline, CDR1 is LGHDT and CDR2 YNNKEL (reference sequence). The germline V and J ends were trimmed by 1 base and 1 base, with 7 bases remaining between them. As DNA, the CDR3 is TGTGCCAGCAGCCAAGTGGGGGGGAACACTGAAGCTTTCTTT. Its translation is CASSQVGGNTEAFF.

This clonotype has a count of ten or more. J is TRBJ1-1 and V is TRBV7-6, with D possibly being TRBD1 (6 bases). The CDR3 is 13 amino acids. Germline CDR1 reads SGHVS; CDR2 reads FNYEAQ. Trimming removed 4 bases from V and 2 bases from J, with 8 bases in between. The CDR3 region has the DNA TGTGCCAGCAGCTACAGGGCCAACACTGAAGCTTTCTTT. Translated: CASSYRANTEAFF.

This clonotype has ten or more counts. The CDR3 DNA follows: TGTGCCAGCTCGCCGGGACTTCGCACAGATACGCAGTATTTT. Its protein is CASSPGLRTDTQYF. This chain links TRBV18 with TRBJ2-3; D possibly corresponds to TRBD2 (6 bases). This CDR3 comprises 14 residues. The ends were cut back, 6 bases at V and 1 base at J, with 11 bases in the middle. Germline-derived CDR1 and CDR2 are KGHSH and LQKENI.

Many counts were recorded for this clonotype. The chain has TRBV6-5 and TRBJ2-1; maybe TRBD1 (7 bases). This CDR3 is 13 amino acids long. With 3 bases removed from V and 12 bases from J, the gap between germline ends came to 15 bases. CDR1 is MNHEY, CDR2 SVGAGI, per germline. This chain's CDR3 is CASSYRQGGWQFF. CDR3 sequence (DNA): TGTGCCAGCAGTTATAGGCAGGGGGGTTGGCAGTTCTTC.

In its sample, this clonotype was seen many times. J is TRBJ2-3 and V is TRBV27; TRBD2 aligns across 11 bases. This CDR3 contains 15 residues. Losses at the gene ends were 4 bases for V and 5 bases for J; bases not matched to a gene: 5. Per germline, CDR1 MNHEY and CDR2 SMNVEV (reference sequence). Here the CDR3 reads CASSYSGGAVDTQYF. The CDR3 DNA reads as TGTGCCAGCAGTTATAGCGGGGGGGCGGTAGATACGCAGTATTTT.

The chain is built from TRBV18 and TRBJ1-2; D remains ambiguous. Trimming left V 3 bases short and J 1 base short, with 6 bases between. The germline gives CDR1 KGHSH, CDR2 LQKENI. The length of the CDR3 is 13 residues. The CDR3 nucleotides are TGTGCCAGCTCACCCGACAATAACTATGGCTACACCTTC. The encoded protein is CASSPDNNYGYTF.

This clonotype was observed at least ten times. This chain connects TRBV7-7 to TRBJ2-2; D is ambiguous. This CDR3 contains 14 residues. Germline values: CDR1 SSHAT, CDR2 FNYEAQ (reference sequence). Trimming pared 2 bases from V and 5 bases from J, leaving 9 bases between. In nucleotides, the CDR3 is TGTGCCAGCAGCTTATTACCGGATACCGGGGAGCTGTTTTTT. Its protein product is CASSLLPDTGELFF.

This clonotype was picked up many times. The chain employs TRBV18 and TRBJ2-7; TRBD2 aligns across 15 bases. This CDR3 is built from 18 residues. Germline lookup yields CDR1 KGHSH and CDR2 LQKENI. The J segment lost 2 bases and the V segment lost 1 base, leaving 6 bases of the junction unmatched. DNA for the CDR3: TGTGCCAGCTCACCACTTCCGGGACTAGCGGGAGGTCCCTACGAGCAGTACTTC. It yields the protein CASSPLPGLAGGPYEQYF.